The sample holds a few counts of the clone carrying this T cell receptor beta chain. Its antigen is unknown. Trimming at V came to 4 bases and at J to 0 bases, leaving 9 bases not matched to a gene. The CDR3 spans 18 residues. Germline-derived CDR1 and CDR2 are MNHEY and SVGEGT. From the 5' RACE reads, TCRdb called clonotypes with MiXCR, one entry per CDR3 protein. The sample holds roughly 700,000 distinct CDR3 sequences; 15% to 20% are singletons and the top ten take around a fifth. This entry is derived from a study of CD8 T cells in ankylosing spondylitis. Findings and caveats of the study: From matched ankylosing spondylitis synovial fluid, disease-linked clones were reportedly recovered at significantly enriched levels. Disease-linked clones were found to be CD8+ and relatively rare in peripheral blood. Among TCR beta sequences, a motif of under 10 highly homologous variants appeared characteristic of ankylosing spondylitis blood. Both synovial fluid and blood in reactive arthritis had previously been reported to carry some motif variants.

The specimen sequenced was blood, either unsorted or a sorted T cell fraction (not recorded which). The sequence was obtained from a male donor with ankylosing spondylitis. This rearrangement joins TRBV6-2 or TRBV6-3 to TRBJ2-1; TRBD1 matches at 10 bases. The CDR3 DNA reads TGTGCCAGCAGTTCCCCAAACTGGGACAGGGGCTCCTACAATGAGCAGTTCTTC. It specifies CASSSPNWDRGSYNEQFF.